This T cell receptor (beta chain) derives from a study of cytomegalovirus exposure and HLA in healthy donors. Study as a whole: The same platform used for the 650 to 700 first-cohort repertoires was also used for the 90 to 150 validation repertoires, as a later analysis reported.

Study conclusions and caveats: The authors enumerated around 150 TCR beta chains as linked to cytomegalovirus.

CDR1 and CDR2 from the germline V gene are LNHDA and SQIVND (reference sequence). The CDR3 contains 18 residues. Trimming took off 2 bases at V and 1 base at J, with 19 bases between the two ends. Clones were sequenced by immunoSEQ multiplex PCR, and TCRdb holds only the in-frame ones, with some missing. This table has around 150,000 clones, 85% to 90% appearing once. About this clone: The antigen is unknown.

This rearrangement joins TRBV19 to TRBJ2-3; D possibly corresponds to TRBD1 (5 bases). The sample comprised PBMCs. The sequence derives from a man aged 18 to 29 in good health and CMV-seropositive. The DNA for the CDR3 is TGTGCCAGTAGTATATCCGTCCTCAATTTGGGGCGCACAGATACGCAGTATTTT. Translated: CASSISVLNLGRTDTQYF.